This TCR beta chain came from a study of blood T cell repertoires in COVID-19. Germline V gene data show CDR1 as SGHKS and CDR2 as YYEKEE (reference sequence). The CDR3 covers 15 residues. Trimming stripped 2 bases from V and 4 bases from J, with 12 bases between. The data were produced by immunoSEQ multiplex PCR, yet TCRdb's version contains in-frame clones alone and is incomplete. The sample holds 150,000 to 200,000 clones, 93% seen once. This TCR derives from a woman aged 55-70 years with COVID-19, enrolled during active disease. V gene TRBV5-5 combines with J gene TRBJ2-2; D is perhaps TRBD1 (5 bases). Sequencing was performed on peripheral blood. CDR3 loop: CASSFPGSVTGELFF. In DNA form, the CDR3 reads TGTGCCAGCAGCTTCCCAGGGTCGGTCACCGGGGAGCTGTTTTTT.